These T cell receptor beta chains were read from a single sample in a study of T cell repertoires in cytomegalovirus infection. Each CDR3 protein is one row after TCRdb ran MiXCR on the reads. This table holds a few hundred thousand distinct CDR3 sequences, around 9.5% found once. The material sequenced was PBMCs. The origin of the receptors is a human donor in good health (CMV status not recorded). Some clones in this sample may be carry-over from other donors' samples. The CDR3 runs from the conserved cysteine through the conserved F or W. D genes are given only for firm matches. Size tells how often a clone was seen (once, few, many) or the class of an expanded clone, and some rows leave it out.

D gene: .; J gene: TRBJ1-2; V gene: TRBV5-4; clone size: many; CDR3 DNA: TGTGCCAGCAGCTCCCCCCGGGACGCATATGGCTACACCTTC; CDR3 protein: CASSSPRDAYGYTF
D gene: TRBD2; J gene: TRBJ2-3; V gene: TRBV7-2; clone size: few; CDR3 DNA: TGTGCCAGCAGCCCCTTTGCGGGTGGGGGGGCAGATACGCAGTATTTT; CDR3 protein: CASSPFAGGGADTQYF
D gene: TRBD2; J gene: TRBJ2-7; V gene: TRBV28; clone size: many; CDR3 DNA: TGTGCCAGCGGGGGAGGGACCTACGAGCAGTACTTC; CDR3 protein: CASGGGTYEQYF
D gene: .; J gene: TRBJ2-1; V gene: TRBV11-2; clone size: .; CDR3 DNA: TGTGCCAGCGGGCCCCTCTCCTACAATGAGCAGTTCTTC; CDR3 protein: CASGPLSYNEQFF
D gene: .; J gene: TRBJ2-3; V gene: TRBV6-6; clone size: few; CDR3 DNA: TGTGCCAGCAGTTACCAGGGCCAGAGATCAGATACGCAGTATTTT; CDR3 protein: CASSYQGQRSDTQYF
D gene: .; J gene: TRBJ2-3; V gene: TRBV29-1; clone size: many; CDR3 DNA: TGCAGCGCTCCAAGTCGGGGGCCCACAGATACGCAGTATTTT; CDR3 protein: CSAPSRGPTDTQYF
D gene: .; J gene: TRBJ2-2; V gene: TRBV6-2/TRBV6-3; clone size: .; CDR3 DNA: TGTGCCAGCACCCTCGACAGCCGACAATCCGGGGAGCTGTTTTTT; CDR3 protein: CASTLDSRQSGELFF
D gene: .; J gene: TRBJ1-5; V gene: TRBV28; clone size: many; CDR3 DNA: TGTGCCAGCAGGCTCTTTAGGGATAGCAATCAGCCCCAGCATTTT; CDR3 protein: CASRLFRDSNQPQHF
D gene: .; J gene: TRBJ1-5; V gene: TRBV5-1; clone size: few; CDR3 DNA: TGCGCCAGCAGCTTGACGGGGGCGCGTAATCAGCCCCAGCATTTT; CDR3 protein: CASSLTGARNQPQHF
D gene: .; J gene: TRBJ1-1; V gene: TRBV6-8; clone size: few; CDR3 DNA: TGTGCCAGCAGTCTGCCATCCTCTCAAGCTTTCTTT; CDR3 protein: CASSLPSSQAFF
D gene: TRBD1; J gene: TRBJ2-7; V gene: TRBV15; clone size: .; CDR3 DNA: TGTGCCACCAGCAGAGATAGGGGGCAAAGGGAGCAGTACTTC; CDR3 protein: CATSRDRGQREQYF
D gene: .; J gene: TRBJ1-4; V gene: TRBV27; clone size: few; CDR3 DNA: TGTGCCAGCAGTTTTCAAGGGAGCGGTGAAAAACTGTTTTTT; CDR3 protein: CASSFQGSGEKLFF
D gene: TRBD2; J gene: TRBJ2-2; V gene: TRBV19; clone size: few; CDR3 DNA: TGTGCCAGTAGTATCCGACTAGCGGGAGGAGGCACCGGGGAGCTGTTTTTT; CDR3 protein: CASSIRLAGGGTGELFF
D gene: TRBD1; J gene: TRBJ1-6; V gene: TRBV19; clone size: once; CDR3 DNA: TGTGCCAGTAGCTCGGACAGGATGGGCTCCTATAATTCACCCCTCCACTTT; CDR3 protein: CASSSDRMGSYNSPLHF